The 25 T cell receptor beta chains below all came from one sample that was sequenced in a study of technical replicates of blood from a handful of donors. Profiling relied on immunoSEQ multiplex PCR, and the TCRdb table lists in-frame clones only, not all of them. The sample lists roughly 68,000 clones, around nine tenths occurring once. Sequenced input: PBMCs. The receptors derive from a human donor in good health. Some clones in this sample may be carry-over from other donors' samples.

The CDR3 DNA reads as TGTGCCAGCAGCTTAGCGGCGCCGCGGGGGGAACCCTACGAGCAGTACTTC. Translated: CASSLAAPRGEPYEQYF. This chain uses TRBV7-2 with TRBJ2-7; 8 nucleotides align to TRBD2. J lost 2 bases, V lost 0 bases, and 9 bases had no gene match. The CDR3 is made up of 17 amino acids. The germline gives CDR1 SGHTA, CDR2 FQGNSA.

This clone was seen once. The chain is built from TRBV10-3 and TRBJ2-4; TRBD2 agrees at 9 bases. V shed 7 bases and J 10 bases; nucleotides not matched to a gene: 8. The CDR3 loop spans 13 amino acids. Germline V gene lookup returns CDR1 ENHRY and CDR2 SYGVKD. CDR3 amino acids: CAINSGGSGIQYF. CDR3 nucleotides: TGTGCCATCAACAGCGGGGGGAGTGGGATTCAGTACTTC.

The rearrangement joins TRBV6-5 to TRBJ2-7; possibly TRBD1 for D (6 bases). Deletions cut 5 bases from V and 6 bases from J, with 14 bases between. Germline values: CDR1 MNHEY, CDR2 SVGAGI. The CDR3 has 13 residues. CDR3 nucleotides: TGTGCCAGCAGTAGCCCGACAGGATCCGAGCAGTACTTC. Its translation is CASSSPTGSEQYF.

J is TRBJ1-2 and V is TRBV9; 9 bases line up with TRBD1. The V gene end was trimmed by 4 bases and the J gene end by 7 bases; junction bases not matched to a gene: 2. The V gene's germline CDR1 is SGDLS and CDR2 YYNGEE. The CDR3 spans 12 residues. CDR3 amino acids: CASSPDRGGYTF. CDR3 sequence (DNA): TGTGCCAGCAGCCCGGACAGGGGTGGCTACACCTTC.

The chain uses TRBV7-3 and TRBJ1-5, with TRBD1 identical over 7 bases. This CDR3 has 15 residues. J gave up 5 bases and V 5 bases, and 9 bases lay outside the gene matches. Per the germline V gene, CDR1 is SGHTA and CDR2 is FQGTGA. The CDR3 coding sequence is TGTGCCAGCAGCCCCGTTACAGGGGTGGATCAGCCCCAGCATTTT. This translates into CASSPVTGVDQPQHF.

V is TRBV6-5 and J is TRBJ2-7; 12 bases are a match to TRBD2. V trimming: 9 bases; J trimming: 8 bases; junction bases outside the gene matches: 8. The germline gives CDR1 MNHEY, CDR2 SVGAGI. CDR3 length: 13 residues. In DNA, the CDR3 is TGTGCCAGTAGCCGGACTAGCGGGAATCAGCAGTACTTC. This gives the protein CASSRTSGNQQYF.

The chain combines TRBV2 with TRBJ1-2; 9 positions agree with TRBD1. The CDR3 consists of 14 residues. J was trimmed by 3 bases and V by 4 bases; bases with no gene match: 3. CDR1 and CDR2 from the germline V gene are SNHLY and FYNNEI. CDR3 amino acids: CASSVQGADYGYTF. CDR3 in DNA: TGTGCCAGCAGTGTACAGGGGGCGGACTATGGCTACACCTTC.

The chain couples TRBV2 to TRBJ2-4; the match to TRBD2 covers 14 bases. The CDR3 is 19 amino acids. Germline values: CDR1 SNHLY, CDR2 FYNNEI. V lost 6 bases and J lost 0; bases outside the gene matches: 10. This CDR3 reads CASSGGTSGSGRAKNIQYF. The CDR3 nucleotides read TGTGCCAGCAGCGGAGGGACTAGCGGGAGTGGGAGAGCCAAAAACATTCAGTACTTC. Based on the CDR3 plus reference TRBV2 and TRBJ2-4, the full variable domain is EPEVTQTPSHQVTQMGQEVILRCVPISNHLYFYWYRQILGQKVEFLVSFYNNEISEKSEIFDDQFSVERPDGSNFTLKIRSTKLEDSAMYFCASSGGTSGSGRAKNIQYFGAGTRLSVL.

The CDR3 loop reads CASIPGGSNQPQHF. CDR3 nucleotides: TGTGCCAGTATCCCCGGGGGAAGCAATCAGCCCCAGCATTTT. The V gene is TRBV19, the J gene TRBJ1-5, with a weak D call TRBD1 (5 bases). CDR1 LNHDA and CDR2 SQIVND come from the germline V gene (reference sequence). Trimming left V 7 bases short and J 1 base short, with 11 bases between. CDR3 length equals 14 residues.

The chain recombines TRBV11-2 with TRBJ2-7; 14 nucleotides agree with TRBD2. The germline gives CDR1 SGHAT, CDR2 FQNNGV. V shed 5 bases, J shed 0 bases, and the junction held 9 bases outside the gene matches. The CDR3 is made up of 18 amino acids. The CDR3 nucleotides read TGTGCCAGCAGCCCCAGACTAGCGGGAGGGCCAAGCTCCTACGAGCAGTACTTC. Its translation: CASSPRLAGGPSSYEQYF.

The rearrangement uses TRBV7-2 and TRBJ2-3; 9 bases fit TRBD2. This CDR3 is built from 16 residues. CDR1 and CDR2 (germline): SGHTA, FQGNSA. Trimming removed 5 bases from V and 5 bases from J; junction bases left unmatched: 11. The CDR3 DNA follows: TGTGCCAGCAGCCTAGGGACTAGCAACCTAGGAGATACGCAGTATTTT. It specifies CASSLGTSNLGDTQYF.

The chain carries TRBV18 and TRBJ1-4; D may be TRBD1 (6 bases). The CDR3 extends over 15 amino acids. With 2 bases removed from V and 4 bases from J, the gap between germline ends came to 11 bases. The V gene's germline CDR1 is KGHSH and CDR2 LQKENI. CDR3 DNA: TGTGCCAGCTCACCAAGGGACACCCGTAATGAAAAACTGTTTTTT. This gives the protein CASSPRDTRNEKLFF.

This chain connects TRBV7-8 to TRBJ1-5, with D unclear. Trimming removed 5 bases at V and 4 bases at J, with 18 bases between. The CDR3 spans 16 residues. Germline assignment: CDR1 SGHVS and CDR2 FQNEAQ. The CDR3 DNA reads as TGTGCCAGCAGCCAACCCCCCACAGCCGCTAATCAGCCCCAGCATTTT. Amino acid sequence: CASSQPPTAANQPQHF.

To note about this clone: Relative to the germline gene, one junction end is altered; a read error may explain this. This sequence joins TRBV5-1 and TRBJ2-3; weak D call: TRBD1 (6 bases). CDR1 and CDR2 (germline): SGHRS, YFSETQ. This CDR3 has 13 amino acids. DNA for the CDR3: TGCGTCAGCGCCTACAGGGACACAGATACGCAGTATTTT. Residues: CVSAYRDTDTQYF. The variable domain in full, completed from reference TRBV5-1 and TRBJ2-3, reads KAGVTQTPRYLIKTRGQQVTLSCSPISGHRSVSWYQQTPGQGLQFLFEYFSETQRNKGNFPGRFSGRQFSNSRSEMNVSTLELGDSALYLCVSAYRDTDTQYFGPGTRLTVL.

The rearrangement uses TRBV9 and TRBJ2-3, with D perhaps matching TRBD2 (7 bases). CDR1 is SGDLS and CDR2 is YYNGEE in the germline V gene. The CDR3 has 16 amino acids. V was pared by 0 bases and J by 3 bases, with 14 bases between. The CDR3 coding sequence is TGTGCCAGCAGCGTAGTTATAGGGGGGGGGACAGATACGCAGTATTTT. Amino acids: CASSVVIGGGTDTQYF. Full variable domain (outside the CDR3, taken from reference TRBV9 and TRBJ2-3): DSGVTQTPKHLITATGQRVTLRCSPRSGDLSVYWYQQSLDQGLQFLIQYYNGEERAKGNILERFSAQQFPDLHSELNLSSLELGDSALYFCASSVVIGGGTDTQYFGPGTRLTVL.

This clone was seen just once. The CDR3 nucleotides read TGTGCCAGCAGTGGCGGGCAAACGGGCGAGCAGTACTTC. It is translated as CASSGGQTGEQYF. The chain links TRBV6-1 to TRBJ2-7; TRBD2 might be the D (5 bases). With 4 bases removed from V and 6 bases from J, the gap between germline ends came to 13 bases. Germline V gene sequence: CDR1 MNHNS, CDR2 SASEGT. This CDR3 contains 13 residues.

This chain links TRBV7-9 with TRBJ1-5; a weak D match, TRBD1 (5 bases). Germline loops: CDR1 SEHNR, CDR2 FQNEAQ (reference sequence). The CDR3 length is 15 residues. V was shortened by 3 bases and J by 4 bases, with 13 bases between the two germline ends. The CDR3 nucleotides read TGTGCCAGCAGCTTTTTCCAGGGCTTAAATCAGCCCCAGCATTTT. Translation: CASSFFQGLNQPQHF.

The chain recombines TRBV29-1 with TRBJ2-3, with 8 bases identical to TRBD2. V trimming: 1 base; J trimming: 1 base; junction bases outside the gene matches: 4. In germline, CDR1 is SQVTM, CDR2 ANQGSEA. The CDR3 sequence is 15 residues long. Written as DNA, the CDR3 is TGCAGCGTTGAAGTCCCTAGCGGGCGCACAGATACGCAGTATTTT. It yields the protein CSVEVPSGRTDTQYF.

The V call is TRBV7-2, the J call TRBJ1-1; D unresolved. This CDR3 has 13 amino acids. Germline V gene lookup returns CDR1 SGHTA and CDR2 FQGNSA. V gave up 5 bases and J gave up 2 bases, with 9 bases separating them. Here the CDR3 DNA reads TGTGCCAGCAGCCGGAGTAGAAACACTGAAGCTTTCTTT. Translated, it gives CASSRSRNTEAFF.

In its sample, this clone was seen once. The CDR3 region is CASSPVGGGRGTDTQYF. As DNA, the CDR3 is TGTGCCAGCAGCCCTGTTGGGGGGGGCCGGGGCACAGATACGCAGTATTTT. The chain combines TRBV7-2 with TRBJ2-3; maybe TRBD2 (7 bases). V lost 5 bases to trimming and J lost 1 base, with 19 bases between them. Germline values: CDR1 SGHTA, CDR2 FQGNSA. This CDR3 region has 17 residues. Drawing the rest from reference TRBV7-2 and TRBJ2-3, the complete variable domain is GAGVSQSPSNKVTEKGKDVELRCDPISGHTALYWYRQSLGQGLEFLIYFQGNSAPDKSGLPSDRFSAERTGGSVSTLTIQRTQQEDSAVYLCASSPVGGGRGTDTQYFGPGTRLTVL.

The chain is built from TRBV27 and TRBJ1-2; 8 positions agree with TRBD1. Trimming cost V 2 bases and J 4 bases; bases outside gene matches: 9. The CDR3 runs to 16 residues. In germline, CDR1 is MNHEY, CDR2 SMNVEV (reference sequence). The CDR3 reads CASSLMPVGQVYGYTF. CDR3 sequence (DNA): TGTGCCAGCAGTTTAATGCCTGTGGGACAGGTCTATGGCTACACCTTC.

This chain connects TRBV12-5 to TRBJ2-3; 9 bases fit TRBD1. Germline V CDR1 and CDR2: LGHNT, FRNRAP. V lost 6 bases, J lost 5 bases, and 9 bases stayed unmatched. The CDR3 length is 15 residues. Here the CDR3 reads CASGTGDREQDTQYF. CDR3 in DNA: TGTGCTAGTGGGACTGGGGACAGGGAACAAGATACGCAGTATTTT.

The chain employs TRBV15 and TRBJ1-3, with TRBD1 matching 10 bases. The CDR3 is made up of 21 amino acids. V lost 1 base, J lost 0 bases, and 15 bases stayed unmatched. Germline V gene lookup returns CDR1 LNHNV and CDR2 YYDKDF (reference sequence). CDR3 residues: CATSRARQGARLKDSGNTIYF. The CDR3 DNA reads TGTGCCACCAGCAGAGCAAGACAGGGGGCACGCCTCAAGGACTCTGGAAACACCATATATTTT.

CDR3 sequence: CASRLDITEAFF. As DNA, the CDR3 is TGTGCCAGCCGACTCGATATCACTGAAGCTTTCTTT. The chain uses TRBV2 and TRBJ1-1; D gene ambiguous. CDR3 length: 12 residues. From germline, CDR1 is SNHLY and CDR2 FYNNEI. V lost 8 bases and J 4 bases, leaving 11 bases between the germline ends.

This chain joins TRBV5-4 and TRBJ1-5, with D perhaps matching TRBD1 (5 bases). Germline V lookup: CDR1 SGHNT, CDR2 YYREEE (reference sequence). This CDR3 is built from 14 residues. V was clipped by 0 bases and J by 6 bases, with 10 bases between them. The CDR3 region is CASSLDGGGQPQHF. The CDR3 nucleotides are TGTGCCAGCAGCTTGGACGGGGGGGGTCAGCCCCAGCATTTT.